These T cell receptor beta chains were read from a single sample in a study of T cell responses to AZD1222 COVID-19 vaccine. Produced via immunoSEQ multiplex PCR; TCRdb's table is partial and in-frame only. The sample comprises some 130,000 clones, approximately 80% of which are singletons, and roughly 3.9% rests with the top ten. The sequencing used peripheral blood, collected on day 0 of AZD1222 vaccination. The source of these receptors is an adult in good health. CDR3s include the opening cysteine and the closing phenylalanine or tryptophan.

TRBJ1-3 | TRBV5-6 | CASSLVSVSGNTIYF
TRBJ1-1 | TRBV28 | CARGGTGKVSEAFF
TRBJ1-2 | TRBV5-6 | CASSLVAAGGGYGYTF
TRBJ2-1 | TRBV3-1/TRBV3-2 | CASSPTPIGAYEQFF
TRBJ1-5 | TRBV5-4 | CASSFFASNQPQHF
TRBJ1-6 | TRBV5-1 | CASSPQPPTGGGSPLHF
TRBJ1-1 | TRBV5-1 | CASSLDGGVEAFF
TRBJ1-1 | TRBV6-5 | CVCSRATEAFF
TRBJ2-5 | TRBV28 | CASSLRHHLGPQYF
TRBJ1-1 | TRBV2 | CASINEVGVNTEAFF
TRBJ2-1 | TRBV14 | CASSQAQNSYNEQFF
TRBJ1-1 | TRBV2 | CASTTTGKNTEAFF
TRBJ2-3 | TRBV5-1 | CASSSTVTSTDTQYF
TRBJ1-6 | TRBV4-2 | CASSQEGQGRGGSPLHF
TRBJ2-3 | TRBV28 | CASQRETDTQYF
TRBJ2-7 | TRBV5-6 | CASSLVETPSYDEQYF
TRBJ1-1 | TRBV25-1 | CASSEAWTTEAFF
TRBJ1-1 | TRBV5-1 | CASSLGVNTEAFF
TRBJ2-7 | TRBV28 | CASSPRGAGGITEQYF
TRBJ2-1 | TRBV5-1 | CASSSTGGQHEQFF
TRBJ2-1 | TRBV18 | CASSPGQGYNEQFF
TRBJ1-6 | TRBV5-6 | CASSSRTGRSPLHF
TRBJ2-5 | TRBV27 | CASSPGLRVQETQYF
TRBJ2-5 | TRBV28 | CASSLGREAASRGETQYF
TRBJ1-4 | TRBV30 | CAWSQGTGGSGKLFF
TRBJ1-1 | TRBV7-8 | CASSLEGVKAEAFF
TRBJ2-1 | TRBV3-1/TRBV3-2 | CASSRAGGPNEQFF
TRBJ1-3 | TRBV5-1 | CASSLVPASGNTIYF
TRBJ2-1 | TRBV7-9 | CASSPLTDEQFF
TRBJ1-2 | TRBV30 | CAWSQPPTDYGYTF
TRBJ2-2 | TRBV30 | CAWSNLAGVSRTGELFF
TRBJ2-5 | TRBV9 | CASSGETQYF
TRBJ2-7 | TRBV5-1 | CASSLGSGQGIVQYF
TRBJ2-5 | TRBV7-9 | CASSPGGGSWETQYF
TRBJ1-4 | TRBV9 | CASKPDENEKLFF
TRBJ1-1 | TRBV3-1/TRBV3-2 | CASSQASGGGSTEAFF
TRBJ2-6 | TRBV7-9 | CASSLKGSGANVLTF
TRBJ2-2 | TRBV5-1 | CASRLNTGELFF
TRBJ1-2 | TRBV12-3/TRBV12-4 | CASSPPSRYGYTF
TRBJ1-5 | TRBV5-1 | CASSRDTGSNQPQHF
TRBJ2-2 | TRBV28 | CASSPTGVVNTGELFF
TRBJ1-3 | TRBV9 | CASSDGGVINTIYF
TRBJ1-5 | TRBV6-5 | CASSPGTYQPQHF
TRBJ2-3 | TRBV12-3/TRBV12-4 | CASSRGTQYF
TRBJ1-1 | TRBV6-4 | CASKVGPNTEAFF
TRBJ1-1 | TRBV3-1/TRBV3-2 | CASSQDFGSGSEAFF
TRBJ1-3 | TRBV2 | CASSEGVPGNTIYF
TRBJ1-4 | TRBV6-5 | CASSYGEKLFF
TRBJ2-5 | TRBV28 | CASSLEGGSGGFEETQYF
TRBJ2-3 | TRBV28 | CASSHRDRSTDTQYF
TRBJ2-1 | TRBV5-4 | CASSLVGLIHEQFF
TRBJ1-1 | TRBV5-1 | CASREGAGNTEAFF
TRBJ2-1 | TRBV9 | CASSPGSSNEQFF
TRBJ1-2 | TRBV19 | CASTFAGLNYGYTF
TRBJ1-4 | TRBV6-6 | CASSDRGLKNEKLFF